The subject of this entry is one T cell receptor beta chain. Its antigen is still unknown. Germline V gene sequence: CDR1 SGHTA, CDR2 FQGTGA. CDR3 length: 14 residues. V lost 5 bases to trimming and J lost 8 bases, with 19 bases between them. The data stem from a study of T cell responses to AZD1222 COVID-19 vaccine. The assay was immunoSEQ multiplex PCR, and TCRdb's table has in-frame clones only and misses some. The table shows 150,000 to 200,000 clones, with 88% occurring only once. The study, taken as a whole, reports: Elevations in Spike-specific TCR breadth and depth followed administration of two AZD1222 doses.

The sequence was collected from an adult who received the AZD1222 COVID-19 vaccine. Sequencing was performed on peripheral blood, taken 28 days after the second AZD1222 dose. The chain carries TRBV7-3 and TRBJ2-7, with D possibly matching TRBD1 (7 bases). The CDR3 sequence: CASSPGGPVYQQYF. The CDR3 DNA follows: TGTGCCAGCAGCCCAGGGGGGCCGGTCTATCAGCAGTACTTC.